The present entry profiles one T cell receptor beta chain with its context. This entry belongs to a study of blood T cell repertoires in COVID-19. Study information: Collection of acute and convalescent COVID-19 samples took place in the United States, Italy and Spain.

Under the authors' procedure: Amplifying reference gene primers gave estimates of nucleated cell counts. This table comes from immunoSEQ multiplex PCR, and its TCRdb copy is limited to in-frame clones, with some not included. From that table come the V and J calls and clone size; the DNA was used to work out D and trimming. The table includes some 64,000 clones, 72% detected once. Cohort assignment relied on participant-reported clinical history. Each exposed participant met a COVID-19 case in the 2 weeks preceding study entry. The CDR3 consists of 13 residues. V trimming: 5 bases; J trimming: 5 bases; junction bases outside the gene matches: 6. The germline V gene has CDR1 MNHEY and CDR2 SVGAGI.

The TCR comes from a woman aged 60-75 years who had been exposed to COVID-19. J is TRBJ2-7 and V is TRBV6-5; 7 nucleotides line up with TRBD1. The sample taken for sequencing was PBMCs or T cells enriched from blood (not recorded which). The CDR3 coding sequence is TGTGCCAGCAGTCCGAGGGGGCTGAACGAGCAGTACTTC. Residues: CASSPRGLNEQYF.